At least ten counts were recorded for the clone carrying this T cell receptor beta chain. Its target is unknown. V lost 5 bases and J 0 bases, leaving 8 bases between the germline ends. The CDR3 length is 13 residues. The germline gives CDR1 SGHTA, CDR2 FQGTGA. The library was made from cDNA and included unique molecular identifiers. TCRdb ran MiXCR on the PCR reads and lists one entry per CDR3 protein. The table includes about 430,000 distinct CDR3 sequences, approximately 39% detected once. The data belong to a study of post-analysis software for immune sequencing data. Study findings and constraints: The five TRBV segments detected at higher frequency in patients than in controls included TRBV5-6, TRBV5-1 and TRBV20-1.

Sequencing was done on a sample of blood. The chain has TRBV7-3 and TRBJ2-7, with D perhaps TRBD1 (6 bases). The TCR sequence derives from a girl aged 2 to 9 with multiple sclerosis. CDR3 in amino acids: CASSRDNSYEQYF. The CDR3 DNA reads TGTGCCAGCAGCCGGGACAACTCCTACGAGCAGTACTTC.